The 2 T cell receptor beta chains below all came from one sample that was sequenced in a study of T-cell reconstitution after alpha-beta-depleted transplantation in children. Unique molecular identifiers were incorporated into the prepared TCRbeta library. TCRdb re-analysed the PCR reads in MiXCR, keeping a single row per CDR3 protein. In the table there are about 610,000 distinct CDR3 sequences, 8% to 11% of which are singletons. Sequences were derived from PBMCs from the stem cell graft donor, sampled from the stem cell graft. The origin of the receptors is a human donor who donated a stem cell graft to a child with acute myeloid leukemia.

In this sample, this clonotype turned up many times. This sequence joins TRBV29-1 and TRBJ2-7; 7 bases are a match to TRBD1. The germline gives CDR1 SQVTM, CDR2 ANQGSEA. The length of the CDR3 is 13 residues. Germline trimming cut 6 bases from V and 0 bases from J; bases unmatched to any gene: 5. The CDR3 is CSVPDRSSYEQYF. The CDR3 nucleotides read TGCAGCGTACCGGACAGGAGCTCCTACGAGCAGTACTTC.

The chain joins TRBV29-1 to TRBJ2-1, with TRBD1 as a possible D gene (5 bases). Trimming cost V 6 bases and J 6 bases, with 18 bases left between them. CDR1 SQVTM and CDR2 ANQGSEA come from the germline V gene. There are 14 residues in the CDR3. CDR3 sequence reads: CSVLVRTPFNEQFF. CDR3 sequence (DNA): TGCAGCGTGCTTGTCCGGACACCCTTCAATGAGCAGTTCTTC.